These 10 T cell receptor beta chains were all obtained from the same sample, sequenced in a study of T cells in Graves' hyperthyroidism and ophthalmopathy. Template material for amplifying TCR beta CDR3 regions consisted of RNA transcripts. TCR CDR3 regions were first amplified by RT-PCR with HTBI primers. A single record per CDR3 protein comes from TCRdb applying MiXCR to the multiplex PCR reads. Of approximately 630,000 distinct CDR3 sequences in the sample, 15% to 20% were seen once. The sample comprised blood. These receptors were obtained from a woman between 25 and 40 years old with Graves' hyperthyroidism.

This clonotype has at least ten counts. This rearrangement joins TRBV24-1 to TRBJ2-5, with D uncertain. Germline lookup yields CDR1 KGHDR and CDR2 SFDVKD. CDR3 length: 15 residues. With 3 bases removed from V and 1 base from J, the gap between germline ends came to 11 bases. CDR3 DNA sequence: TGTGCCACCAGTGATCCGTCGACCCCCCAAGAGACCCAGTACTTC. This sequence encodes CATSDPSTPQETQYF.

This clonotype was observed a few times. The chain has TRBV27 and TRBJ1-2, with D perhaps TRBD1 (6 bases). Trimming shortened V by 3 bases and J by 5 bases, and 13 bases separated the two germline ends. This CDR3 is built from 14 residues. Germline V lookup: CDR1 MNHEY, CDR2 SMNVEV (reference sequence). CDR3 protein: CASSLARGSYGYTF. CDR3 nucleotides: TGTGCCAGCAGTTTGGCCAGGGGATCTTATGGCTACACCTTC.

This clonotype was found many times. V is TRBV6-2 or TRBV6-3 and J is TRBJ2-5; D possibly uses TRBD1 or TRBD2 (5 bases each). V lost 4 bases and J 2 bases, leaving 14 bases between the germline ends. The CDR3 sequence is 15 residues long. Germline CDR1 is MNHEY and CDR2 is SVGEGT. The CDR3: CASSSDGARQETQYF. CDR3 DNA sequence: TGTGCCAGCAGTTCAGACGGGGCCAGGCAAGAGACCCAGTACTTC.

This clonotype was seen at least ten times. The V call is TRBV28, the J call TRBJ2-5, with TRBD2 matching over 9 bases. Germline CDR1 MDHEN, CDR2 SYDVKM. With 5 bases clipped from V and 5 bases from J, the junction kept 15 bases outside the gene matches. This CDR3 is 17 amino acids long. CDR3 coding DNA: TGTGCCAGCAGTCCACAGCAAGTTAGCGGGAGAGCTGAGACCCAGTACTTC. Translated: CASSPQQVSGRAETQYF.

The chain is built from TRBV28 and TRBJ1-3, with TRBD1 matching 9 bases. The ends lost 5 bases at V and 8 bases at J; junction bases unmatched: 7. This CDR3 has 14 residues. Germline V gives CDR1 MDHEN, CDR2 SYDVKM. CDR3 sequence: CASSQTGGKDTIYF. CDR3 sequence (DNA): TGTGCCAGCAGTCAGACAGGGGGGAAGGACACCATATATTTT.

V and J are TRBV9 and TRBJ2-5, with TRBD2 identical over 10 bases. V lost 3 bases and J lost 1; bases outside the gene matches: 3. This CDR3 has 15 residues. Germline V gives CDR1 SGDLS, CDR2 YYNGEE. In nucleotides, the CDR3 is TGTGCCAGCAGCGGGAGGACTAGCGGCCAAGAGACCCAGTACTTC. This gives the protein CASSGRTSGQETQYF.

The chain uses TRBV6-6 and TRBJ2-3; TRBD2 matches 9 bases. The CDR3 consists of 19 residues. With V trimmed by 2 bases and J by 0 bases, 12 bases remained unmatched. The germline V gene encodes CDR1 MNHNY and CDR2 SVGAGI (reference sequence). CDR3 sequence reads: CASSYILPSGTSSTDTQYF. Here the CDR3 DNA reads TGTGCCAGCAGTTACATATTACCTAGCGGGACGTCTAGCACAGATACGCAGTATTTT.

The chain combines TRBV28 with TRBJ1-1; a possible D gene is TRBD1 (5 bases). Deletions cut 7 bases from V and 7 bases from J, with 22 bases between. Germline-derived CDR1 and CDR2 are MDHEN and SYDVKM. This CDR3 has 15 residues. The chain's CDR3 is CASTFPLARVSEAFF. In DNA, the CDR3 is TGTGCCAGCACATTCCCCCTAGCCAGGGTGAGTGAAGCTTTCTTT.

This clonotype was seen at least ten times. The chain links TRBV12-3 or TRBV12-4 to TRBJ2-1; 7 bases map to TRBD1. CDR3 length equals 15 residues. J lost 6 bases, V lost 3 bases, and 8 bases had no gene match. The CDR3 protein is CASSFAGQVINEQFF. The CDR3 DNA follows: TGTGCCAGCAGTTTCGCCGGACAGGTAATCAATGAGCAGTTCTTC.

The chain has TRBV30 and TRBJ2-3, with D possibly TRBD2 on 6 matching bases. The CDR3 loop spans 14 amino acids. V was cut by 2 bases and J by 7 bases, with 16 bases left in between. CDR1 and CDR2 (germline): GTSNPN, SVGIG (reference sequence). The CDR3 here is CAWSLRTILNTQYF. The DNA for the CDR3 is TGTGCCTGGAGTCTGAGGACTATCCTTAATACGCAGTATTTT.